This T cell receptor (beta chain) derives from a study of OX40 agonist ivuxolimab in advanced cancers. Whole-study context: People in dose escalation had one of these cancers: hepatocellular carcinoma, melanoma, renal cell or head and neck cancer.

Only in-frame clones appear in the TCRdb table, and some are missing; sequencing was by immunoSEQ multiplex PCR. The table has roughly 70,000 clones, about 82% seen once. The CDR3 spans 13 residues. The germline gives CDR1 SGHTA, CDR2 FQGNSA. The V gene end was trimmed by 7 bases and the J gene end by 5 bases; junction bases not matched to a gene: 6. As to this clone: What it binds is unknown.

General study findings and limits: Among T cells, CD8+ cells averaged more expanded clones than CD4+ cells.

The specimen comprised CD4+ or CD8+ T cells sorted from blood, sampled in a trial of the OX40 agonist ivuxolimab. This clonotype was sampled from an adult with an advanced solid tumor such as melanoma, head and neck, liver or kidney cancer. The V and J genes are TRBV7-2 and TRBJ2-5, with 8 bases identical to TRBD2. The CDR3 DNA reads TGTGCCAGCAACCGGGAGGGTAGGGAGACCCAGTACTTC. It codes for CASNREGRETQYF.